One sample yielded the 18 T cell receptor beta chains listed below, sequenced in a study of blood T cell repertoires in COVID-19. Generated by immunoSEQ multiplex PCR, the TCRdb table keeps only in-frame clones and is missing some. The sample holds some 170,000 clones; over 80% are singletons and the top ten take 1.5% to 2%. The sequenced material came from peripheral blood. The source of these receptors is a woman aged 50 to 60 with acute or convalescent COVID-19.

The chain couples TRBV9 to TRBJ1-4; D is unclear. The V gene's germline CDR1 is SGDLS and CDR2 YYNGEE. Between the trimmed V and J ends, which lost 2 bases and 8 bases, there was a span of 13 bases. This CDR3 is 14 amino acids long. The CDR3 nucleotides read TGTGCCAGCAGCGTCAGCCCCGGGTGGGAAAAACTGTTTTTT. This encodes CASSVSPGWEKLFF. The full variable domain, with the rest looked up from reference TRBV9 and TRBJ1-4, is DSGVTQTPKHLITATGQRVTLRCSPRSGDLSVYWYQQSLDQGLQFLIQYYNGEERAKGNILERFSAQQFPDLHSELNLSSLELGDSALYFCASSVSPGWEKLFFGSGTQLSVL.

This clone was seen a handful of times. The chain uses TRBV7-9 and TRBJ1-4, with no clear D. Germline V gene data show CDR1 as SEHNR and CDR2 as FQNEAQ (reference sequence). The CDR3 consists of 16 residues. V was shortened by 5 bases and J by 4 bases, with 17 bases between the two germline ends. CDR3 region: CASSPSSLASNEKLFF. For the CDR3, the DNA is TGTGCCAGCAGCCCTTCGTCGTTGGCCAGTAATGAAAAACTGTTTTTT.

This sequence joins TRBV6-5 and TRBJ1-5, with TRBD1 matching 7 bases. This CDR3 spans 15 amino acids. V lost 6 bases to trimming and J lost 0 bases; unmatched junction nucleotides: 5. Germline V gene sequence: CDR1 MNHEY, CDR2 SVGAGI. CDR3 sequence (DNA): TGTGCCAGCAGGTCCGGGACAGATAGCAATCAGCCCCAGCATTTT. Residues: CASRSGTDSNQPQHF.

This chain uses TRBV19 with TRBJ1-6, with TRBD1 as a possible D gene (6 bases). Trimming stripped 3 bases from V and 8 bases from J, with 11 bases between. The CDR3 totals 14 residues. Germline loops: CDR1 LNHDA, CDR2 SQIVND (reference sequence). The CDR3 region has the DNA TGTGCCAGTAGTATTCAGGACAGCGATTCACCCCTCCACTTT. It codes for CASSIQDSDSPLHF.

This chain links TRBV4-3 with TRBJ2-7; tentatively, D is TRBD1 (6 bases). Trimming took off 3 bases at V and 5 bases at J, with 11 bases between the two ends. CDR1 is LGHNA and CDR2 is YSLEER in the germline V gene. The CDR3 has 13 residues. CDR3 amino acids: CASSQAGDNEQYF. DNA for the CDR3: TGCGCCAGCAGCCAGGCAGGGGACAACGAGCAGTACTTC.

The chain is built from TRBV7-7 and TRBJ2-1, with 11 bases aligning to TRBD2. V shed 1 base and J 9 bases; nucleotides not matched to a gene: 5. From germline, CDR1 is SSHAT and CDR2 FNYEAQ (reference sequence). The CDR3 sequence is 15 residues long. The CDR3, as DNA: TGTGCCAGCAGCTTAGGTAGCGGGGGGGCCGGTGAGCAGTTCTTC. Its protein is CASSLGSGGAGEQFF.

This chain uses TRBV2 with TRBJ1-2; the match to TRBD1 covers 7 bases. The trim removed 5 bases at V and 5 bases at J, leaving 5 bases unmatched. Germline assignment: CDR1 SNHLY and CDR2 FYNNEI. This CDR3 spans 13 amino acids. In nucleotides, the CDR3 is TGTGCCAGCAGTCAAGACAGGGAATATGGCTACACCTTC. It codes for CASSQDREYGYTF.

The rearrangement uses TRBV19 and TRBJ2-1; 7 nucleotides align to TRBD1. Germline V gene lookup returns CDR1 LNHDA and CDR2 SQIVND (reference sequence). V trimming: 4 bases; J trimming: 2 bases; junction bases outside the gene matches: 2. This CDR3 contains 14 residues. The CDR3 DNA is TGTGCCAGTAGTAGACAGGGCCCCTACAATGAGCAGTTCTTC. This encodes CASSRQGPYNEQFF.

The chain is built from TRBV10-3 and TRBJ1-2; tentatively, D is TRBD1 (6 bases). Germline V CDR1 and CDR2: ENHRY, SYGVKD. V gave up 6 bases and J gave up 4 bases, with 12 bases separating them. The CDR3 loop spans 13 amino acids. In DNA, the CDR3 is TGTGCCATCAGGTCCGGACAGTCCTATGGCTACACCTTC. Translation gives CAIRSGQSYGYTF.

V usage is TRBV4-3 and J usage is TRBJ2-5; 8 nucleotides align to TRBD2. J gave up 5 bases and V 0 bases, and 8 bases lay outside the gene matches. Germline-derived CDR1 and CDR2 are LGHNA and YSLEER. This CDR3 has 16 residues. CDR3 sequence: CASSQDVPGLGETQYF. CDR3 coding DNA: TGCGCCAGCAGCCAAGATGTACCGGGACTAGGGGAGACCCAGTACTTC.

This clone occurred once. This sequence joins TRBV5-1 and TRBJ2-7; 9 bases are shared with TRBD2. Germline loops: CDR1 SGHRS, CDR2 YFSETQ. This CDR3 region has 18 residues. V shed 0 bases, J shed 4 bases, and the junction held 14 bases outside the gene matches. As DNA, the CDR3 is TGCGCCAGCAGCTTGGCCATCCCTAGCGGGAAGGTTCGGTACGAGCAGTACTTC. This gives the protein CASSLAIPSGKVRYEQYF.

This clone was detected once. The chain combines TRBV11-3 with TRBJ1-6; D unclear. V lost 4 bases and J lost 10, with 11 bases in between. Germline CDR1 reads SGHNT; CDR2 reads YENEEA. The CDR3 length is 13 residues. This chain's CDR3 is CASSSYMGSPLHF. CDR3 DNA: TGTGCCAGCAGCTCCTACATGGGCTCACCCCTCCACTTT. Filled out from reference TRBV11-3 and TRBJ1-6, the complete variable domain reads EAGVVQSPRYKIIEKKQPVAFWCNPISGHNTLYWYLQNLGQGPELLIRYENEEAVDDSQLPKDRFSAERLKGVDSTLKIQPAELGDSAVYLCASSSYMGSPLHFGNGTRLTVT.

The chain couples TRBV7-9 to TRBJ1-5; tentatively, D is TRBD1 (5 bases). The CDR3 consists of 17 residues. Germline V gene data show CDR1 as SEHNR and CDR2 as FQNEAQ (reference sequence). V lost 0 bases to trimming and J lost 6 bases, with 18 bases between them. CDR3 loop: CASSLAGSPEGRQPQHF. The CDR3 DNA reads as TGTGCCAGCAGCTTAGCGGGCTCCCCGGAGGGGCGTCAGCCCCAGCATTTT.

The chain couples TRBV4-3 to TRBJ2-5; D might be TRBD1 (5 bases). The CDR3 runs to 13 residues. Trimming shortened V by 0 bases and J by 5 bases, and 7 bases separated the two germline ends. CDR1 is LGHNA, CDR2 YSLEER, per germline. CDR3 sequence reads: CASSQDKGETQYF. The CDR3 nucleotides read TGCGCCAGCAGCCAAGATAAGGGGGAGACCCAGTACTTC.

This sequence joins TRBV25-1 and TRBJ1-2, with a possible D match to TRBD1 (5 bases). Germline-derived CDR1 and CDR2 are MGHDK and SYGVNS. V lost 1 base to trimming and J lost 1 base, with 7 bases between them. This CDR3 contains 14 residues. The CDR3, as DNA: TGTGCCAGCAGTGAATGGGGCCTTAACTATGGCTACACCTTC. It translates to CASSEWGLNYGYTF.

This clone was recorded once. This rearrangement joins TRBV7-3 to TRBJ2-7; 10 nucleotides agree with TRBD2. The germline V gene has CDR1 SGHTA and CDR2 FQGTGA. The junction had 5 bases not matched to a gene; V was cut back by 2 bases and J by 4 bases. The CDR3 loop spans 15 amino acids. CDR3 amino acids: CASSLSTSGEYEQYF. In nucleotides, the CDR3 is TGTGCCAGCAGCTTATCCACTAGCGGGGAGTACGAGCAGTACTTC. Full variable domain (rest looked up from reference TRBV7-3 and TRBJ2-7): GAGVSQTPSNKVTEKGKYVELRCDPISGHTALYWYRQSLGQGPEFLIYFQGTGAADDSGLPNDRFFAVRPEGSVSTLKIQRTERGDSAVYLCASSLSTSGEYEQYFGPGTRLTVT.

The gene calls are TRBV19 and TRBJ1-4, with 8 bases that match TRBD1. The CDR3 consists of 16 residues. The J segment lost 8 bases and the V segment lost 6 bases, leaving 14 bases of the junction unmatched. Germline CDR1 reads LNHDA; CDR2 reads SQIVND (reference sequence). CDR3 amino acids: CASSRGQGVGPEKLFF. Written as DNA, the CDR3 is TGTGCCAGTAGCCGCGGACAGGGTGTGGGACCGGAAAAACTGTTTTTT.

The V call is TRBV5-1, the J call TRBJ2-7; TRBD1 matches at 7 bases. CDR3 length: 13 amino acids. Germline V gene data show CDR1 as SGHRS and CDR2 as YFSETQ. V trimming: 6 bases; J trimming: 0 bases; junction bases outside the gene matches: 3. The CDR3 here is CASMGQNSYEQYF. The DNA of the CDR3 is TGCGCCAGCATGGGACAGAACTCCTACGAGCAGTACTTC.